The sequence of this TCR beta chain was determined in a study of technical replicates of blood from several donors. The repertoire was sequenced with immunoSEQ multiplex PCR; TCRdb's copy has only in-frame clones and lacks some. This table has around 72,000 clones, roughly 91% appearing once. This clone showed up just once. The CDR3 length is 14 residues. Germline CDR1 ENHRY, CDR2 SYGVKD. V was clipped by 0 bases and J by 3 bases; unmatched bases: 1. The chain is built from TRBV10-3 and TRBJ1-2; 7 nucleotides agree with TRBD1. Specimen: T cells isolated from PBMCs. This receptor was identified in a human donor in good health. Some clones in this sample may be carry-over from other donors' samples. The CDR3, as DNA: TGTGCCATCAGTGAGTCGAGGGGGCACTATGGCTACACCTTC. It yields the protein CAISESRGHYGYTF.